This T cell receptor beta chain was captured by sequencing in a study of cytomegalovirus exposure and HLA in healthy donors (dated by TCRdb to the late 2010s). For the wider study: An earlier analysis of roughly 500 of the donors reported about 250 Gb of sequence data and 100 million to 130 million unique TCR beta sequences from 150 million to 200 million T cells. An early release that covered roughly 600 HLA-typed donors contained approximately 300 gigabases of sequencing data and some 87 million unique TCR sequences. Of the roughly 400 genotyped donors, 65% to 90% were placed in the genetic ancestry cluster associated with self-reported Caucasian donors. The study was designed to test whether signatures of past pathogen exposure could be identified by cataloging public T cell receptors. The study profiled the T cell repertoires of hundreds of subjects by immunosequencing and related them to cytomegalovirus serostatus. Along with the approximately 650-subject first cohort, a separate validation cohort of more than 90 different subjects was used. High-throughput TCR immunosequencing, statistical association of individual TCRs with disease status, and machine learning were combined to predict cytomegalovirus infection status. A later analysis re-analyzed previously published TCR beta repertoires from roughly 600 donors and added high-resolution HLA genotyping to study TCR occurrence patterns. The later analysis used no new phenotypic data to find candidate immune exposures, relying instead on TCR beta sequences and their occurrence across donors. An earlier analysis of around 580 of the donors used high-throughput TCR beta sequencing to judge whether each TCR beta V gene segment behaved as functional or pseudogenic. Donor age, sex, ethnicity and CMV serostatus were compiled together with the repertoire data. A later genetic analysis took genome-wide SNP genotypes for about 65% of the 666 donors and used that subset as a discovery cohort. All discovery cohort repertoires had been generated on a single sequencing platform. HLA typing covered class I and class II loci at four-digit resolution. The number of typed donors differed by locus: roughly 620-640 for A, B, C, DRB1 and DQB1; approximately 520 for DQA1; approximately 600 for DPA1; and about 450 for DPB1. Because of strong linkage in the cohort, roughly five DR-DQ haplotypes were treated as single units for association and clustering. Across some 400 genotyped donors of the cohort, an average of about 250,000 unique TCR beta nucleotide sequences per donor were sequenced, and roughly 20% of those sequences were non-productive. Broader findings and caveats from the paper: According to a later analysis, TCR association rates differed among HLA loci, with DRB1 alleles showing the most associated TCRs and HLA-C alleles showing the fewest. At a false discovery rate of 0.05, a later analysis linked 16,951 TCR beta sequences to specific HLA alleles. Broadly in line with IMGT annotations, most TCR beta V segments showed up in productive rearrangements about 87% or about 30% of the time in an earlier analysis of around 600 of the donors. A total of roughly 160 TCR beta chains were listed by the study as associated with cytomegalovirus. The authors suggested that the approach could potentially be extended to other disease states and immunological phenotypes. Because counts were too low, roughly 18 rarely observed V segments, including chromosome 9 orphons, were left out of the earlier analysis of a few hundred of the donors. The classifier was reported to diagnose cytomegalovirus status with high specificity and sensitivity in both the original and validation cohorts. A later analysis found that HLA-associated TCR beta chains were more clonally expanded and had lower generation probabilities than equally common non-associated chains. The 87-base-pair reads could not distinguish some IMGT-functional V segments, including TRBV6-2 and TRBV6-3, so those segments were excluded. Several of the top co-occurrence clusters appeared to be linked to parvovirus B19, influenza, CMV and Epstein-Barr virus, according to a later analysis. A later analysis found that most CMV-associated TCR beta chains appeared HLA-restricted, with HLA associations seemingly driven largely by CMV exposure. A further reported finding was that TCR beta sequences accurately predicted the HLA-A and HLA-B alleles for most subjects in the first cohort. This cohort had only TCR beta chains sequenced, and the lack of alpha or paired-chain data limited which features could be detected. Most TCR sequences were seen in very few donors, while some public TCRs were found in many individuals. Presence/absence analyses assumed roughly uniform sequencing depth across donors, an assumption that may not hold. HLA typing was unavailable for some donors at each locus, so association tests used only the typed subset. Immune exposure information for the cohort was limited to CMV serostatus. When HLA alleles, especially DR and DQ, strongly co-occurred, TCR associations were difficult to assign to individual alleles. A cluster of highly shared sequence variants was judged likely to represent a technical artifact of the sequencing pipeline. In vitro tests confirmed that a few of the cytomegalovirus-associated TCR beta chains recognize cytomegalovirus antigens. V-gene and J-gene trimming of TCR beta chains was associated with a missense DCLRE1C variant in a later genetic analysis, and the association was replicated in an independent cohort. Compared with the approximately 600-donor mean, donors in an Asian-associated ancestry cluster had fewer N-insertions in productive TCRs, according to a later genetic analysis. Linkage disequilibrium might explain the correlated functional status among segregating V segments, but an unknown experimental factor could not be excluded.

The cohort was made up of under 800 healthy bone marrow donors. Cohort members were all nominally healthy when sampled, although unrecorded immune exposures were likely present. The donor tested CMV seropositive and was one of the 289 seropositive cohort members. Every donor gave a peripheral blood sample, and the peripheral blood mononuclear cells from that sample were used for TCR beta sequencing. Genomic DNA extraction from the blood cell samples was performed with the Qiagen DNeasy Blood Extraction Kit. From a lookup of the germline V gene, CDR1 and CDR2 are SGHRS and YFSETQ. The CDR3 sequence holds 15 residues, the cysteine and phenylalanine included. The entry retains the CDR3 DNA only, 45 bases that are in frame from base 1. V has 3 bases trimmed and J has 0 bases trimmed; junction bases matching no gene number 4. Libraries were constructed by the immunoSEQ multiplex PCR assay. For the multiplex PCR, a mixture combining 60 forward primers for TCR Vbeta segments and 13 reverse primers for TCR Jbeta segments was used. Amplification of the CDR3 region of rearranged TCR beta genes was performed with a multiplex PCR assay on genomic DNA. On the Illumina HiSeq System, the amplified TCR beta libraries were sequenced as 87-base-pair reads. Regarding the original processing steps: In a later analysis, tens of millions of unique TCR beta chains were counted across the 500 to 850 repertoires, and roughly 11 million of these chains were shared by at least two donors. Raw reads were error-corrected and collapsed into unique sequences with a nearest-neighbor algorithm that merged closely related sequences to remove PCR and sequencing errors. V, D and J gene segments were assigned by aligning CDR3 sequences to IMGT reference sequences. For a sequence to be retained, a match of at least six nucleotides was required to both a V gene segment and a J gene segment. Rearrangements were called productive when the CDR3 lacked stop codons and stayed in frame with V and J; all others were non-productive. Following IMGT convention, CDR3 was defined as the stretch from the second conserved V-encoded cysteine up to the conserved J-encoded phenylalanine. Sequences without an unambiguous match to a single V gene segment were excluded from the earlier analysis of about 630 of the donors. An earlier analysis of a few hundred of the donors called V segments functional above 56.7% productive rearrangements and segregating when the between-donor standard deviation exceeded 5%. To diagnose cytomegalovirus status from the catalog of TCR beta chain sequences, a statistical classification framework was built. In a later analysis, V and J genes were assigned by comparing TCR nucleotide sequences against IMGT/GENE-DB human TR gene sequences. In a later analysis, CDR3 sequences and most-parsimonious VDJ recombination scenarios were assigned using the TCRdist pipeline. In a later analysis, each TCR beta chain was defined by its CDR3 amino acid sequence together with its V-gene family, and reads lacking a unique V-gene family were excluded. A later analysis removed several hundred highly shared, low-generation-probability nucleotide sequences to deal with suspected cross-contamination and a sequencing artifact. For each public chain, a later analysis derived a clonal expansion index from normalized ranks of inferred template counts within each repertoire. In a later analysis, generation probabilities were computed with a VDJ recombination model fitted to out-of-frame rearrangements, and the resulting probabilities were checked against IGoR. A later analysis scored TCR-TCR, TCR-HLA and TCR-CMV co-occurrence with hypergeometric tests, applying a repertoire-size bias correction to TCR pairs. To estimate false discovery rates, a later analysis permuted the HLA or CMV assignments 20 times. In a later analysis, co-occurring TCRs were grouped with DBSCAN, and TCRdist sequence similarity was added when clustering was performed within HLA-allele-positive subsets. Repertoires with fewer than 30,000 or more than 120,000 public chains, plus five repertoires with anomalous nucleotide sharing, were excluded from co-occurrence clustering. TCRdb took over this immuneACCESS table, retaining in-frame rearrangements with V and J assigned. Such tables are incomplete; in checked studies, under half of the missing clones stem from an unresolved V gene, and the remainder is unexplained. The D gene and trimming were derived from the DNA, and the V and J assignments and clone size from that table. The sample's table covers some 200,000 clones. Together, the top ten hold approximately 0.8% of the sample.

As to this clone: Its antigen specificity is not known.

Sequencing was carried out using PBMCs. The clonotype was recovered from a woman aged 18-29 years in good health and CMV-seropositive. Recombination linked TRBV5-1 to TRBJ2-3; TRBD2 fits 7 bases in the junction. The DNA sequence is given as TGCGCCAGCAGCTGGGCGGGGGAGAGCACAGATACGCAGTATTTT. It codes for CASSWAGESTDTQYF.